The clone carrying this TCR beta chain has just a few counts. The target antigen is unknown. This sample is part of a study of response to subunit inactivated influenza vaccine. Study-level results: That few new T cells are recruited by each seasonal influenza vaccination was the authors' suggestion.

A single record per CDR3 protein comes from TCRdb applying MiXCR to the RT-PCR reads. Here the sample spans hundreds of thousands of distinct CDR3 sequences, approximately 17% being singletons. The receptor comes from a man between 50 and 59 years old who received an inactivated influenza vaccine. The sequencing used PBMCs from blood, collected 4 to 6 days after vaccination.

CDR3 bases: TGTGCCAGCAGCTTAGCCTCTCGAGGGCCATACGAGCAGTACTTC. Its translation is CASSLASRGPYEQYF. The V gene is TRBV7-9, the J gene TRBJ2-7; maybe TRBD2 (5 bases). The length of the CDR3 is 15 residues. The germline V gene encodes CDR1 SEHNR and CDR2 FQNEAQ (reference sequence). V gave up 0 bases and J gave up 4 bases, with 13 bases separating them.